The 18 T cell receptor beta chains below were found in one sample sequenced in a study of PD-L1 blockade in urothelial cancer. Some clones are missing from TCRdb's copy, which holds only in-frame ones; the method was immunoSEQ multiplex PCR. This sample carries tens of thousands of clones, roughly 80% of them seen once, and the ten largest clones take roughly 2.1%. The sequencing here drew on PBMCs, taken around atezolizumab (anti-PD-L1) treatment. The receptors were sampled from a man aged 45-60 years with urothelial cancer.

This chain joins TRBV2 and TRBJ1-5, with a tentative D call TRBD1 (5 bases). Trimming cost V 3 bases and J 2 bases, with 11 bases left between them. The CDR3 covers 15 residues. Germline V CDR1 and CDR2: SNHLY, FYNNEI. CDR3 loop: CASSDSRAGNQPQHF. CDR3 coding DNA: TGTGCCAGCAGTGATTCCAGGGCTGGCAATCAGCCCCAGCATTTT.

This chain uses TRBV4-2 with TRBJ2-1; weak D call: TRBD2 (6 bases). CDR3 length: 13 amino acids. Looked up from germline, CDR1 is LGHNA and CDR2 is YNFKEQ. Trimming removed 5 bases from V and 2 bases from J, with 7 bases in between. This chain's CDR3 is CASSTGAYNEQFF. The DNA of the CDR3 is TGTGCCAGCAGCACGGGGGCCTACAATGAGCAGTTCTTC.

V is TRBV12-5 and J is TRBJ2-5; D may be TRBD2 (6 bases). The V and J ends lost 2 bases and 5 bases respectively, with 9 bases between them. This CDR3 has 13 amino acids. Germline V gives CDR1 LGHNT, CDR2 FRNRAP. The CDR3: CASGLREMETQYF. In DNA form, the CDR3 reads TGTGCTAGTGGTTTGCGGGAGATGGAGACCCAGTACTTC.

The gene calls are TRBV27 and TRBJ2-3; 7 bases agree with TRBD1. Germline assignment: CDR1 MNHEY and CDR2 SMNVEV (reference sequence). This CDR3 is 18 amino acids long. V lost 4 bases, J lost 2 bases, and 15 bases stayed unmatched. The chain's CDR3 is CASSSGQVWGVYTDTQYF. Written as DNA, the CDR3 is TGTGCCAGCAGTTCCGGACAGGTGTGGGGTGTCTACACAGATACGCAGTATTTT.

V and J are TRBV19 and TRBJ1-5, with TRBD1 matching 7 bases. The CDR3 loop spans 16 amino acids. V was clipped by 3 bases and J by 1 base; unmatched bases: 6. CDR1 and CDR2 from the germline V gene are LNHDA and SQIVND (reference sequence). The CDR3 coding sequence is TGTGCCAGTAGTATGACAGGGTCCGTGAGCAATCAGCCCCAGCATTTT. Translated: CASSMTGSVSNQPQHF.

This rearrangement joins TRBV25-1 to TRBJ2-7; TRBD2 matches 7 bases. The J segment lost 1 base and the V segment lost 0 bases, leaving 6 bases of the junction unmatched. Per the germline V gene, CDR1 is MGHDK and CDR2 is SYGVNS. The CDR3 runs 16 residues. CDR3 protein: CASSEYSAGRSYEQYV. DNA for the CDR3: TGTGCCAGCAGTGAATATTCAGCGGGGCGTTCCTACGAGCAGTACGTC.

This clone was picked up a small number of times. The chain joins TRBV2 to TRBJ1-2, with a weak D call TRBD1 (6 bases). The germline V gene has CDR1 SNHLY and CDR2 FYNNEI. Trimming removed 3 bases at V and 9 bases at J, with 17 bases between. The length of the CDR3 is 14 residues. The CDR3 region is CASSEKRTAGRYTF. CDR3 in DNA: TGTGCCAGCAGTGAGAAGCGGACAGCAGGCCGCTACACCTTC.

In its sample, this clone was seen a few times. The gene calls are TRBV4-2 and TRBJ2-2; the match to TRBD2 covers 14 bases. Germline V gene lookup returns CDR1 LGHNA and CDR2 YNFKEQ. The CDR3 sequence is 15 residues long. V was clipped by 3 bases and J by 6 bases; unmatched bases: 0. CDR3 DNA sequence: TGTGCCAGCAGCCAGACTAGCGGGGGGGCCGGGGAGCTGTTTTTT. Protein product: CASSQTSGGAGELFF.

The rearrangement joins TRBV7-9 to TRBJ1-4; no clear D gene. CDR1 and CDR2 from the germline V gene are SEHNR and FQNEAQ (reference sequence). V was shortened by 2 bases and J by 5 bases, with 15 bases between the two germline ends. The CDR3 sequence is 16 residues long. Here the CDR3 reads CASSLTGMEANEKLFF. The CDR3, as DNA: TGTGCCAGCAGCTTAACCGGGATGGAGGCCAATGAAAAACTGTTTTTT.

The J gene is TRBJ1-1, the V gene TRBV2, with 9 bases aligning to TRBD1. The CDR3 contains 15 residues. Germline trimming cut 3 bases from V and 2 bases from J; bases unmatched to any gene: 4. Per the germline V gene, CDR1 is SNHLY and CDR2 is FYNNEI. This CDR3 is CASSERGQGNTEAFF. Written as DNA, the CDR3 is TGTGCCAGCAGTGAGAGGGGACAGGGAAACACTGAAGCTTTCTTT. The full variable domain, with the rest looked up from reference TRBV2 and TRBJ1-1, is EPEVTQTPSHQVTQMGQEVILRCVPISNHLYFYWYRQILGQKVEFLVSFYNNEISEKSEIFDDQFSVERPDGSNFTLKIRSTKLEDSAMYFCASSERGQGNTEAFFGQGTRLTVV.

This clone was seen once. V is TRBV6-5 and J is TRBJ1-2, with D uncertain. V shed 6 bases and J shed 8 bases, with 19 bases lying between them. CDR3 length: 14 residues. Germline V gene sequence: CDR1 MNHEY, CDR2 SVGAGI. The CDR3 loop is CASRSPGGVGGYTF. CDR3 DNA sequence: TGTGCCAGCAGGTCCCCTGGCGGGGTTGGAGGCTACACCTTC.

The gene calls are TRBV14 and TRBJ2-3, with D unresolved. Trimming removed 2 bases from V and 2 bases from J, with 8 bases in between. The germline V gene encodes CDR1 SGHDN and CDR2 FVKESK. This CDR3 comprises 14 residues. The CDR3: CASSQQLFTDTQYF. The CDR3 DNA reads as TGTGCCAGCAGCCAACAACTGTTCACAGATACGCAGTATTTT.

V gene TRBV15 combines with J gene TRBJ2-5; D not resolved. Trimming shortened V by 0 bases and J by 5 bases, and 13 bases separated the two germline ends. Germline V gene data show CDR1 as LNHNV and CDR2 as YYDKDF (reference sequence). This CDR3 comprises 15 residues. The CDR3 region has the DNA TGTGCCACCAGCAGAGATCAGGCAGGTGGGGAGACCCAGTACTTC. It translates to CATSRDQAGGETQYF.

This sequence joins TRBV9 and TRBJ1-1; perhaps TRBD1 as D (5 bases). The CDR3 spans 15 residues. Trimming stripped 0 bases from V and 4 bases from J, with 13 bases between. Germline CDR1 reads SGDLS; CDR2 reads YYNGEE. This chain's CDR3 is CASSVGGGSGTEAFF. The CDR3 DNA reads as TGTGCCAGCAGCGTAGGCGGGGGGTCGGGCACTGAAGCTTTCTTT.

This chain uses TRBV30 with TRBJ2-1; D not resolved. V was cut by 2 bases and J by 7 bases, with 12 bases left in between. This CDR3 is 13 amino acids long. Germline V gene lookup returns CDR1 GTSNPN and CDR2 SVGIG (reference sequence). In DNA form, the CDR3 reads TGTGCCTGGAGTCGAGAATCCTTGAATGAGCAGTTCTTC. Its protein is CAWSRESLNEQFF. The variable domain in full, completed from reference TRBV30 and TRBJ2-1, reads SQTIHQWPATLVQPVGSPLSLECTVEGTSNPNLYWYRQAAGRGLQLLFYSVGIGQISSEVPQNLSASRPQDRQFILSSKKLLLSDSGFYLCAWSRESLNEQFFGPGTRLTVL.

In its sample, this clone was seen a few times. This chain connects TRBV11-2 to TRBJ2-7; D is perhaps TRBD2 (7 bases). This CDR3 is 14 amino acids long. Trimming stripped 7 bases from V and 6 bases from J, with 19 bases between. Germline CDR1 SGHAT, CDR2 FQNNGV. The CDR3 spells CASTQGPTSSEQYF. CDR3 coding DNA: TGTGCCAGCACCCAGGGGCCGACTAGCAGCGAGCAGTACTTC.

The chain is built from TRBV28 and TRBJ1-3; no clear D. Germline V lookup: CDR1 MDHEN, CDR2 SYDVKM. This CDR3 contains 16 residues. The V gene lost 6 bases and the J gene lost 0 bases, with 15 bases spanning the gap. CDR3 protein: CASSPTVSSSGNTIYF. The CDR3 DNA sequence: TGTGCCAGCAGCCCCACCGTGTCTAGCTCTGGAAACACCATATATTTT.

V gene TRBV19 combines with J gene TRBJ2-1; no definite D call. CDR1 is LNHDA and CDR2 is SQIVND in the germline V gene (reference sequence). The CDR3 runs 13 residues. Trimming shortened V by 1 base and J by 6 bases, and 7 bases separated the two germline ends. The CDR3 spells CASSIGSVNEQFF. The CDR3 region has the DNA TGTGCCAGTAGTATAGGTTCGGTCAATGAGCAGTTCTTC.